This T cell receptor (beta chain) was found in a study of T-cell memory formation after mild COVID-19. Study-wide points: CD4+ contracting clones were mainly CM and EM; CD8+ ones, EMRA.

This clonotype was counted many times. What it binds is not known. V gave up 7 bases and J gave up 0 bases, with 16 bases separating them. The CDR3 loop spans 17 amino acids. Germline lookup yields CDR1 MNHNY and CDR2 SVGAGI (reference sequence). 5'RACE primed at constant segments yielded TCR alpha and TCR beta cDNA libraries bearing sample barcodes and UMIs. TCRdb reanalysed the 5' RACE reads using MiXCR and keeps one entry per CDR3 protein. The repertoire includes roughly 350,000 distinct CDR3 sequences, roughly 13% of them detected once, and approximately 22% sits in the top ten. The chain is built from TRBV6-6 and TRBJ1-6; D might be TRBD1 (6 bases). Sequencing input: PBMCs or a T cell subset sorted from them (not recorded which). This clonotype was obtained from a man younger than 35 who had mild COVID-19 (a few samples of this study predate the infection). Cell type and time point are not known. CDR3 loop: CASTHGGRSSYNSPLHF. DNA of the CDR3: TGTGCCAGCACTCATGGGGGCAGGAGCTCCTATAATTCACCCCTCCACTTT.